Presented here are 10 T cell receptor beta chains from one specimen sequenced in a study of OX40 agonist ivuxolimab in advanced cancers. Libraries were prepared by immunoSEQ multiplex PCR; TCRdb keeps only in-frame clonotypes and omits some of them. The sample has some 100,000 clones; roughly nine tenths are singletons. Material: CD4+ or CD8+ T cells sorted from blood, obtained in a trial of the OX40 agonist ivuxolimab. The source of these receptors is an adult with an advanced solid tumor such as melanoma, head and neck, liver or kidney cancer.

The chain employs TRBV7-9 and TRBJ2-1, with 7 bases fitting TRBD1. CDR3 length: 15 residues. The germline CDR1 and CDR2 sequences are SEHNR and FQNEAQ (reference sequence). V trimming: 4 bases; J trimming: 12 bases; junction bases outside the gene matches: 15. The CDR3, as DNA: TGTGCCAGCAGCTCTCCCGGGACAGCCTCCTTGGGGCAGTTCTTC. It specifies CASSSPGTASLGQFF.

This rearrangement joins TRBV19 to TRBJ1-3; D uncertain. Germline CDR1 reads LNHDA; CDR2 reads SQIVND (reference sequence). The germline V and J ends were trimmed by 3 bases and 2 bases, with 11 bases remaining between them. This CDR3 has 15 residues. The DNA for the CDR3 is TGTGCCAGTAGTATTCGGCAGGTCGCTGGAAACACCATATATTTT. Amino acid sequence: CASSIRQVAGNTIYF.

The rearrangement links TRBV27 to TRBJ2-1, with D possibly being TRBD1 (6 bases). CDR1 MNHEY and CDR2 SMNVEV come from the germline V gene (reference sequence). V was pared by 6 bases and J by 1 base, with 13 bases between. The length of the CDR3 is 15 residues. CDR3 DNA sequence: TGTGCCAGCAGCCTACAGGGTTTTTCCTACAATGAGCAGTTCTTC. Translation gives CASSLQGFSYNEQFF.

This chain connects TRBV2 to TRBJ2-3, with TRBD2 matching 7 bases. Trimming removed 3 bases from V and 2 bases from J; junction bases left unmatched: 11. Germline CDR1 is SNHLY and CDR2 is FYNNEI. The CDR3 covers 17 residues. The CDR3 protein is CASSDGVSGGATDTQYF. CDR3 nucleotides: TGTGCCAGCAGTGATGGGGTTTCGGGGGGAGCCACAGATACGCAGTATTTT.

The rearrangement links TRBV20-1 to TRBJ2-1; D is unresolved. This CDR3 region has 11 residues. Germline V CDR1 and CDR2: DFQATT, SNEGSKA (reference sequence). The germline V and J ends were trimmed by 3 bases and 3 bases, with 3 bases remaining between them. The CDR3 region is CSASFYNEQFF. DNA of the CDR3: TGCAGTGCTAGTTTCTACAATGAGCAGTTCTTC.

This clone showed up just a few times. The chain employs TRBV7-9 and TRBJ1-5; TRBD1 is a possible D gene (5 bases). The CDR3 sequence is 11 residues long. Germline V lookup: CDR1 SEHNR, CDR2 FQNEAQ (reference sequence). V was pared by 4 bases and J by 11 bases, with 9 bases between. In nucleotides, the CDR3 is TGTGCCAGCAGCTCCGAGGGGACCCAGCATTTT. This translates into CASSSEGTQHF.

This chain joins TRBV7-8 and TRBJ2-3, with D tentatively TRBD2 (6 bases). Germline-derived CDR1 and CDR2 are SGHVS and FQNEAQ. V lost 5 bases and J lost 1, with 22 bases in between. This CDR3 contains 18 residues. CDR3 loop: CASSTLRVGEAGTDTQYF. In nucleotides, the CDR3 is TGTGCCAGCAGCACCCTGCGAGTGGGGGAGGCTGGCACAGATACGCAGTATTTT.

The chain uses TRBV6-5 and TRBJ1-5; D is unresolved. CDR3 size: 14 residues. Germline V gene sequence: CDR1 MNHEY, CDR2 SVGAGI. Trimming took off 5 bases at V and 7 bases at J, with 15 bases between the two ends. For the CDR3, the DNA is TGTGCCAGCAGTGCGGGTAGGGAGGGACAGCCCCAGCATTTT. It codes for CASSAGREGQPQHF.

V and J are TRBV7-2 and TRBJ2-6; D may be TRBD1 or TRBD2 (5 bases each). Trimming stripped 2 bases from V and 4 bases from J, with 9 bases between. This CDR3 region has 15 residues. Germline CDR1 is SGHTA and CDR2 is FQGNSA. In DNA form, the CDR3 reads TGTGCCAGCAGCTTAAGAGGGGTGGGGGCCAACGTCCTGACTTTC. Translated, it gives CASSLRGVGANVLTF.

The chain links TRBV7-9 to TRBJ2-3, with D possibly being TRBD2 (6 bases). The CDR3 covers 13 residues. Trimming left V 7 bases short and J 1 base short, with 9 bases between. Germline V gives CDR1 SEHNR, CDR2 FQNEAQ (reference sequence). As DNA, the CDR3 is TGTGCCAGCACCCCTAGCGGCACAGATACGCAGTATTTT. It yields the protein CASTPSGTDTQYF.